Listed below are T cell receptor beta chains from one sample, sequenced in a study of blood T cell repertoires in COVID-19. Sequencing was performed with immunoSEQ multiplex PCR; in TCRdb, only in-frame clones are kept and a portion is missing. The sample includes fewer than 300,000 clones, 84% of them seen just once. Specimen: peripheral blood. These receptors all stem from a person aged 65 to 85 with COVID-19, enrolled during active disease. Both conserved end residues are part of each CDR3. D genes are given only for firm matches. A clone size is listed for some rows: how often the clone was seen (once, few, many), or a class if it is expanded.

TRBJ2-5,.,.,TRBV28,CASKKWAEQETQYF,TGTGCCAGTAAAAAGTGGGCAGAACAAGAGACCCAGTACTTC
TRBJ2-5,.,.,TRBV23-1,CASTPGRPISETQYF,TGCGCCAGCACCCCAGGGAGGCCTATCTCGGAGACCCAGTACTTC
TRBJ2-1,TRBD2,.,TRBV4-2,CASSQEERGTYNEQFF,TGTGCCAGCAGCCAAGAGGAGCGGGGTACCTACAATGAGCAGTTCTTC
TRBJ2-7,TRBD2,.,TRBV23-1,CASSRNNSTTSGNPPTYEQYF,TGCGCCAGCAGTCGAAACAATAGTACGACTAGCGGGAATCCCCCGACCTACGAGCAGTACTTC
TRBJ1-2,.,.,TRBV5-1,CASSLVGTNYGYTF,TGCGCCAGCAGCTTGGTCGGGACAAACTATGGCTACACCTTC
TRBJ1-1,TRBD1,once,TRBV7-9,CASSRGDRGLNTEAFF,TGTGCCAGCAGCAGGGGGGACAGGGGTTTGAACACTGAAGCTTTCTTT
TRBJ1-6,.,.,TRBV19,CASSTQGTSNSPLHF,TGTGCCAGTAGTACACAGGGTACGAGCAATTCACCCCTCCACTTT
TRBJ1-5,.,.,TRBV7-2,CASSSPPNQPQHF,TGTGCCAGCAGCTCTCCCCCCAATCAGCCCCAGCATTTT
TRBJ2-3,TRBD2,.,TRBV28,CASSLYSSGRGVRDTQYF,TGTGCCAGCAGTTTATACTCTAGCGGGAGGGGAGTCAGAGATACGCAGTATTTT
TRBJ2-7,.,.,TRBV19,CASIGGESDYEQYF,TGTGCCAGTATTGGCGGGGAATCTGACTACGAGCAGTACTTC
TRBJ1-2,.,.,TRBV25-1,CASSGGDYGYTF,TGTGCCAGCAGTGGGGGGGACTATGGCTACACCTTC
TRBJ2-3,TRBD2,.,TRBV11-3,CASSSGTSGRLATDTQYF,TGTGCCAGCAGCTCGGGGACTAGCGGGAGGCTTGCCACAGATACGCAGTATTTT
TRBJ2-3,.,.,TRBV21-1,CASSKVLWRGTDTQYF,TGTGCCAGCAGCAAAGTTCTGTGGAGGGGCACAGATACGCAGTATTTT
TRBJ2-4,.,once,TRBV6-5,CASRTQGAGNIQYF,TGTGCCAGCAGAACACAGGGTGCGGGAAACATTCAGTACTTC
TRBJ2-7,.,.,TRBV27,CASSLSHTRGEQYF,TGTGCCAGCAGTTTATCACATACGCGCGGCGAGCAGTACTTC
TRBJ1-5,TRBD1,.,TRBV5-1,CASSLGTGGSQPQHF,TGCGCCAGCAGCTTGGGGACAGGGGGCTCTCAGCCCCAGCATTTT
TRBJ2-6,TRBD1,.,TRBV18,CASSTDRVRSGANVLTF,TGTGCCAGCTCAACAGACAGGGTGCGGTCTGGGGCCAACGTCCTGACTTTC
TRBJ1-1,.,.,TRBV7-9,CASSSDRSYTEAFF,TGTGCCAGCAGCTCAGACAGGTCATACACTGAAGCTTTCTTT
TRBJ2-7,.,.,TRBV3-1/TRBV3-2,CASSLYSYEQYF,TGTGCCAGCAGCCTCTACTCCTACGAGCAGTACTTC
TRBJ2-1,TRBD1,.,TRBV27,CASSVGTGGGNEQFF,TGTGCCAGCAGCGTTGGGACAGGGGGCGGAAATGAGCAGTTCTTC
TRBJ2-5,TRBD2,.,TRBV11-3,CASSSRAGGHRETQYF,TGTGCCAGCAGCTCCAGAGCGGGGGGGCACAGGGAGACCCAGTACTTC
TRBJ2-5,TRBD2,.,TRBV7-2,CASSLTSGGTIKTQYF,TGTGCCAGCAGCCTAACTAGCGGGGGTACAATAAAGACCCAGTACTTC
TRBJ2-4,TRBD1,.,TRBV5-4,CASSLVDRGVNIQYF,TGTGCCAGCAGCTTGGTTGACAGGGGGGTAAACATTCAGTACTTC
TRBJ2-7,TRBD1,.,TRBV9,CASDRGSYEQYF,TGTGCCAGTGACAGGGGATCCTACGAGCAGTACTTC
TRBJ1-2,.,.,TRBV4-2,CASSPESDSSRGYTF,TGTGCCAGCAGCCCTGAGTCGGACAGCAGTCGGGGCTACACCTTC
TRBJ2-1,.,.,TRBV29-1,CSVVTQGWGSGDEQFF,TGCAGCGTTGTTACTCAGGGATGGGGATCGGGGGATGAGCAGTTCTTC
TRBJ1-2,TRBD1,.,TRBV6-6,CASSLPGGQGARGYTF,TGTGCCAGCAGTTTACCCGGAGGACAGGGGGCGCGGGGCTACACCTTC
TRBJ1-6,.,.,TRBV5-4,CASSEGTTSPLHF,TGTGCCAGCAGCGAAGGGACTACTTCACCCCTCCACTTT
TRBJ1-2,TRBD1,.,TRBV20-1,CSASRTGGIGYTF,TGCAGTGCTAGTCGGACAGGGGGCATTGGCTACACCTTC
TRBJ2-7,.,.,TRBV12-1,CASSFRDRGYEQYF,TGTGCCAGCAGCTTTAGGGACAGGGGTTACGAGCAGTACTTC
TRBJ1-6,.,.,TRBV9,CASSGWTSQSPLHF,TGTGCCAGCAGCGGGTGGACATCTCAATCACCCCTCCACTTT
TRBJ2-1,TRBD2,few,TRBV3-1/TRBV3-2,CASSPGLAGGQHEQFF,TGTGCCAGCAGCCCCGGACTAGCGGGGGGGCAGCATGAGCAGTTCTTC